This T cell receptor beta chain is from a study of radiotherapy plus CTLA-4 blockade in lung cancer. Study observations and caveats: Together with interferon-beta, which increased in serum after radiation, early dynamic changes in blood T cell clones were reportedly the best predictors of response.

This clone was seen just once. What it binds is not known. Here immunoSEQ multiplex PCR was the method, and the copy in TCRdb shows in-frame clones only, minus some. This table has approximately 57,000 clones, roughly four fifths appearing once. The sample consisted of peripheral blood, taken from a patient treated with radiotherapy plus ipilimumab. This receptor was obtained from a human donor with non-small cell lung cancer whose response to radiotherapy plus ipilimumab could not be evaluated.

CDR3 DNA: TGTGCCAGCAGCCGGTACACCGGGCAGGGCTACACTGAAGCTTTCTTT. Its translation: CASSRYTGQGYTEAFF. The V call is TRBV7-9, the J call TRBJ1-1; possible D gene TRBD1, 5 bases. This CDR3 is built from 16 residues. Germline assignment: CDR1 SEHNR and CDR2 FQNEAQ (reference sequence). Trimming pared 5 bases from V and 3 bases from J, leaving 19 bases between.